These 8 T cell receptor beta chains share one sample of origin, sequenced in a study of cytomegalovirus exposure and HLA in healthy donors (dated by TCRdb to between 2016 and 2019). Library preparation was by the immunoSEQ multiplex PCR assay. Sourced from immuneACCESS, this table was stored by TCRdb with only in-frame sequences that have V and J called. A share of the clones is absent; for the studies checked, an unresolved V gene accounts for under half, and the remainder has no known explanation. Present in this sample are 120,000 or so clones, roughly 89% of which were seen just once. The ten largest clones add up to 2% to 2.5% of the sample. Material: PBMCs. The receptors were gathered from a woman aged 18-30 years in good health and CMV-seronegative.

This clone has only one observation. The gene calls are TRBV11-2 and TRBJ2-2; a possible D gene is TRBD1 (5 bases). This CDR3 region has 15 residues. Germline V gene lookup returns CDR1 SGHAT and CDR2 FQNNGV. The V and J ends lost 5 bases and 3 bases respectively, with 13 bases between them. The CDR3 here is CASSVQGWDTGELFF. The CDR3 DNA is TGTGCCAGCAGCGTTCAGGGTTGGGACACCGGGGAGCTGTTTTTT.

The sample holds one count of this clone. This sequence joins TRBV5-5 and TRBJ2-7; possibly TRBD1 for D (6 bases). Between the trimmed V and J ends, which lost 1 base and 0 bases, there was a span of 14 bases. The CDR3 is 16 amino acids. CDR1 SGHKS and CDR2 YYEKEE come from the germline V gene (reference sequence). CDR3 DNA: TGTGCCAGCAGCTTGCCGGGGACATCGAGCTCCTACGAGCAGTACTTC. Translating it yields CASSLPGTSSSYEQYF. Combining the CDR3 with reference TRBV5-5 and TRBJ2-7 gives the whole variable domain DAGVTQSPTHLIKTRGQQVTLRCSPISGHKSVSWYQQVLGQGPQFIFQYYEKEERGRGNFPDRFSARQFPNYSSELNVNALLLGDSALYLCASSLPGTSSSYEQYFGPGTRLTVT.

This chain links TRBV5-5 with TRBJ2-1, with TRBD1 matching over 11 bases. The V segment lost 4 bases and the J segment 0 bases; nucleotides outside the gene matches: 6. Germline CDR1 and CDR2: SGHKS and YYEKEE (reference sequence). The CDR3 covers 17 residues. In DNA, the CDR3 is TGTGCCAGCAGCGCAGGGACAGGGGGTCTCTCCTACAATGAGCAGTTCTTC. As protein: CASSAGTGGLSYNEQFF. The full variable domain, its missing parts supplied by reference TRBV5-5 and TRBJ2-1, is DAGVTQSPTHLIKTRGQQVTLRCSPISGHKSVSWYQQVLGQGPQFIFQYYEKEERGRGNFPDRFSARQFPNYSSELNVNALLLGDSALYLCASSAGTGGLSYNEQFFGPGTRLTVL.

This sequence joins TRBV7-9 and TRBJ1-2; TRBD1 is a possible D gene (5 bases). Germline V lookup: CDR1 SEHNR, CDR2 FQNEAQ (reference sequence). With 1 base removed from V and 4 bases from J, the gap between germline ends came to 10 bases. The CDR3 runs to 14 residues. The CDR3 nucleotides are TGTGCCAGCAGCTTAGGTGTGACAGCCTATGGCTACACCTTC. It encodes CASSLGVTAYGYTF.

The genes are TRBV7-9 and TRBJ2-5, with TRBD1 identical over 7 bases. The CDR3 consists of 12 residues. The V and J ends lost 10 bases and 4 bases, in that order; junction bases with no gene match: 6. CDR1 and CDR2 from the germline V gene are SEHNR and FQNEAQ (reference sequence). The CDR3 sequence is CAIGDRPETQYF. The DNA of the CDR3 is TGTGCCATAGGGGACAGACCAGAGACCCAGTACTTC. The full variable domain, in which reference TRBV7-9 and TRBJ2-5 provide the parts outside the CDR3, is DTGVSQNPRHKITKRGQNVTFRCDPISEHNRLYWYRQTLGQGPEFLTYFQNEAQLEKSRLLSDRFSAERPKGSFSTLEIQRTEQGDSAMYLCAIGDRPETQYFGPGTRLLVL.

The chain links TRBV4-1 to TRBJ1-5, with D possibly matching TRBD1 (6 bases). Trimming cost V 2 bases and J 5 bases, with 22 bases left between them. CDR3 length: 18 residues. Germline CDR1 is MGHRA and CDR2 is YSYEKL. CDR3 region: CASSQSRSGHDTYQPQHF. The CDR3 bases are TGCGCCAGCAGCCAAAGTAGGTCGGGACATGATACCTATCAGCCCCAGCATTTT.

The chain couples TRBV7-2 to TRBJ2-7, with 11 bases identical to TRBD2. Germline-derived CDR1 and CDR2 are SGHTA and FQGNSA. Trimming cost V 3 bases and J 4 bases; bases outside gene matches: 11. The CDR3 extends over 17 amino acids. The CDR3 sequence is CASSLSSLAGGRYEQYF. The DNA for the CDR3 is TGTGCCAGCAGCTTGTCTTCCCTAGCGGGAGGCCGATACGAGCAGTACTTC.

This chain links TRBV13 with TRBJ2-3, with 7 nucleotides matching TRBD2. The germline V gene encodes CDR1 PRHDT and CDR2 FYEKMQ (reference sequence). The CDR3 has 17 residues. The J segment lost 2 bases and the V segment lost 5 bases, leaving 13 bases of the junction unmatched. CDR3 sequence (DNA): TGTGCCAGCAGCCCCTCGTTTGCGGGAGTCCCCACAGATACGCAGTATTTT. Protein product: CASSPSFAGVPTDTQYF.